These T cell receptor beta chains were read from a single sample in a study of blood T cell repertoires in COVID-19. Here immunoSEQ multiplex PCR was the method, and the copy in TCRdb shows in-frame clones only, minus some. The sample contains under 150,000 clones, approximately 85% of which appear only once. The sample was peripheral blood. These receptors were collected from a woman aged 55-75 years with COVID-19, enrolled during active disease. CDR3s leave out the opening cysteine and the closing phenylalanine or tryptophan. The order of the fields is V gene, D gene, CDR3 protein. D genes are given only for firm matches.

v_gene: TRBV9; d_gene: TRBD1; CDR3aa: ASSAGTVQETQY
v_gene: TRBV9; d_gene: -; CDR3aa: ASSATGISYNEQF
v_gene: TRBV19; d_gene: TRBD2; CDR3aa: ASSFGTSGNNEQF
v_gene: TRBV6-2/TRBV6-3; d_gene: TRBD1; CDR3aa: ASSYPGQGDTEAF
v_gene: TRBV2; d_gene: TRBD1; CDR3aa: ASSGETGILYEQY
v_gene: TRBV9; d_gene: TRBD1; CDR3aa: ASSKTGGPNTEAF
v_gene: TRBV19; d_gene: TRBD1; CDR3aa: ASSVDRETYNEQF
v_gene: TRBV19; d_gene: TRBD1; CDR3aa: ASSTGTVDQPQH
v_gene: TRBV30; d_gene: -; CDR3aa: AWSVRSDYPWNEQF
v_gene: TRBV5-1; d_gene: -; CDR3aa: ASSLARDYQETQY
v_gene: TRBV5-6; d_gene: TRBD2; CDR3aa: ASSPTSGGNYEQY
v_gene: TRBV2; d_gene: -; CDR3aa: ASSVVSSNQPQH
v_gene: TRBV4-2; d_gene: -; CDR3aa: ASSLIGQSPNYGYT
v_gene: TRBV12-5; d_gene: -; CDR3aa: ASGLFSLRQENNQPQH
v_gene: TRBV9; d_gene: TRBD1; CDR3aa: ASSPNRDRGPYNEQF
v_gene: TRBV19; d_gene: -; CDR3aa: ASSINRANVLT
v_gene: TRBV3-1/TRBV3-2; d_gene: TRBD2; CDR3aa: ASSQPAGGYEQY
v_gene: TRBV12-3/TRBV12-4; d_gene: -; CDR3aa: ASSFPYTEAF
v_gene: TRBV19; d_gene: -; CDR3aa: ASSISDSHQPQH
v_gene: TRBV7-9; d_gene: TRBD2; CDR3aa: ASSRTFGGGYNEQF
v_gene: TRBV5-6; d_gene: TRBD1; CDR3aa: ASSHFLWDRVY
v_gene: TRBV5-1; d_gene: -; CDR3aa: ASSLVAQHNEQF